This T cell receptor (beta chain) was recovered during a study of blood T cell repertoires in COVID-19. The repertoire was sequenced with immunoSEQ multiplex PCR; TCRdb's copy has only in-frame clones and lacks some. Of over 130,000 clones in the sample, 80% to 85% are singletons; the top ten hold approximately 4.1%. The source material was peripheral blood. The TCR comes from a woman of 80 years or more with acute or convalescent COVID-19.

The CDR3 DNA sequence: TGTGCCAGCAGCACCCAAGGGACTAGCGGTGACAATGAGCAGTTCTTC. This codes for CASSTQGTSGDNEQFF. V usage is TRBV7-9 and J usage is TRBJ2-1; 11 positions match TRBD2. The CDR3 contains 16 residues. V shed 5 bases, J shed 5 bases, and the junction held 8 bases outside the gene matches. CDR1 SEHNR and CDR2 FQNEAQ come from the germline V gene (reference sequence).